The entry that follows covers one T cell receptor beta chain sequence. The source of the sample is a study of T cells expressing NK-cell markers. Looking at the study overall: Cells sorted as CD3+CD56+NKG2C+, CD3+CD56+NKG2C- and CD3+CD56-NKG2C+ T cells supplied the TCR beta repertoires.

No DNA is given; TCRdb re-called the 5' RACE reads and lists each CDR3 protein once. This table holds approximately 380,000 distinct CDR3 sequences. The CDR3 is 14 amino acids. Per the germline V gene, CDR1 is MGHRA and CDR2 is YSYEKL. The sample was blood T cells: a sorted CD56 or NKG2C T cell subset, CD4+ or CD8+ T cells, or bulk PBMC T cells (not recorded which). The clonotype was recovered from a man aged 18-70 years in good health. The chain links TRBV4-1 to TRBJ1-2. CDR3 sequence: CASSQLGGDYGYTF.